The TCR beta chain under discussion was sequenced for a study of cytomegalovirus exposure and HLA in healthy donors. Study at large: The use of the same platform for the 95 to 150 validation repertoires and the 666 first-cohort repertoires was reported by a later analysis.

Study results and caveats: Reported performance of the classifier showed diagnosis of cytomegalovirus status with high specificity and sensitivity.

V was clipped by 4 bases and J by 4 bases, with 16 bases between them. The CDR3 sequence is 16 residues long. CDR1 is SGHVS and CDR2 is FNYEAQ in the germline V gene. As regards this clone: What it recognizes is unknown.

Produced via immunoSEQ multiplex PCR; TCRdb's table is partial and in-frame only. The sample holds about 98,000 clones, 87% seen once. The chain recombines TRBV7-6 with TRBJ2-2; a weak D match, TRBD2 (6 bases). This TCR was recovered from a man younger than 35 in good health and CMV-seropositive. The sequenced material came from PBMCs. The CDR3 spells CASSSMTSLGTGELFF. CDR3 DNA sequence: TGTGCCAGCAGCTCGATGACTAGTTTGGGCACCGGGGAGCTGTTTTTT.